Only one count was recorded for the clone carrying this T cell receptor beta chain. Its antigen is not known. The CDR3 loop spans 12 amino acids. V lost 5 bases to trimming and J lost 9 bases; unmatched junction nucleotides: 6. Germline-derived CDR1 and CDR2 are LNHDA and SQIVND (reference sequence). The data were taken from a study of cytomegalovirus exposure and HLA in healthy donors. Study-level background: Genotyping of some 390 donors showed that 70% to 90% belonged to the Caucasian-associated ancestry cluster.

The study, taken as a whole, reports: Presence/absence analyses supposed approximately even sequencing depth among donors.

PCR involved 60 Vbeta and 13 Jbeta primers. Assay used: immunoSEQ multiplex PCR; TCRdb lists only in-frame clones, some missing. The table has 200,000 to 250,000 clones, 75% to 80% seen once. This chain links TRBV19 with TRBJ2-5; 7 bases align to TRBD2. Material: PBMCs. The receptor's source is a man aged 18 to 35 in good health and CMV-seronegative. CDR3 sequence (DNA): TGTGCCAGTAGTGACCGACGGGGGGCCCAGTACTTC. Amino acid sequence: CASSDRRGAQYF.